One sample yielded the 22 T cell receptor beta chains listed below, sequenced in a study of blood T cells in healthy people across ages. For the second PCR, which ran for about 7 to 11 cycles, a sample-barcoded 5' primer and a J-beta primer mix were used. TCRdb itself ran the 5' RACE reads through MiXCR, one entry per CDR3 protein. Counted here are 1,300,000 or so distinct CDR3 sequences, around 55% occurring once; the ten biggest clones make up more than 6%. The sequencing input was blood. The receptors originated from a young man in good health.

CDR3 nucleotide sequence: TGTGCCAGCAGCCAAGAATTTGTTCGGGGGGCCAACGTCCTGACTTTC. It encodes CASSQEFVRGANVLTF. The rearrangement links TRBV3-1 to TRBJ2-6; no clear D gene. This CDR3 has 16 residues. V lost 0 bases, J lost 4 bases, and 10 bases lay in between. Germline assignment: CDR1 LGHDT and CDR2 YNNKEL (reference sequence).

The V and J genes are TRBV5-1 and TRBJ2-1, with 7 bases identical to TRBD1. The CDR3 length is 14 residues. J gave up 5 bases and V 6 bases, and 8 bases lay outside the gene matches. CDR1 and CDR2 from the germline V gene are SGHRS and YFSETQ. Here the CDR3 DNA reads TGCGCCAGCAACCGGGACAGCGTCGACAATGAGCAGTTCTTC. Translation gives CASNRDSVDNEQFF. Using reference TRBV5-1 and TRBJ2-1 for the parts outside the CDR3, the full variable domain is KAGVTQTPRYLIKTRGQQVTLSCSPISGHRSVSWYQQTPGQGLQFLFEYFSETQRNKGNFPGRFSGRQFSNSRSEMNVSTLELGDSALYLCASNRDSVDNEQFFGPGTRLTVL.

The chain uses TRBV15 and TRBJ2-2; 11 nucleotides agree with TRBD1. The germline gives CDR1 LNHNV, CDR2 YYDKDF (reference sequence). The CDR3 is 14 residues long. With V trimmed by 9 bases and J by 9 bases, 9 bases remained unmatched. The CDR3 bases are TGTGCCACATCGGACAGGGGGCATTCGTGGGAGCTGTTTTTT. It yields the protein CATSDRGHSWELFF.

This chain joins TRBV7-9 and TRBJ2-5; possibly TRBD2 for D (6 bases). Germline CDR1 and CDR2: SEHNR and FQNEAQ (reference sequence). Trimming took off 4 bases at V and 10 bases at J, with 16 bases between the two ends. The CDR3 length is 13 residues. The CDR3 DNA is TGTGCCAGCAGCTCGTGGGAGGTTGGGGACCAGTACTTC. This codes for CASSSWEVGDQYF.

This clonotype has just one count. The chain joins TRBV4-1 to TRBJ2-7; D is perhaps TRBD2 (5 bases). The CDR3 totals 14 residues. The V and J ends lost 1 base and 3 bases respectively, with 10 bases between them. From germline, CDR1 is MGHRA and CDR2 YSYEKL. The CDR3 DNA follows: TGCGCCAGCAGCCAAGCCCGGGGATTCTACGAGCAGTACTTC. Protein product: CASSQARGFYEQYF.

V usage is TRBV12-3 or TRBV12-4 and J usage is TRBJ2-1, with D tentatively TRBD2 (5 bases). The CDR3 has 14 amino acids. V was shortened by 4 bases and J by 7 bases, with 14 bases between the two germline ends. Here the CDR3 DNA reads TGTGCCAGCAGTTCAACCGCAACTAGGAATGAGCAGTTCTTC. The encoded protein is CASSSTATRNEQFF.

The J gene is TRBJ2-7, the V gene TRBV2, with D perhaps TRBD1 (5 bases). Germline V gives CDR1 SNHLY, CDR2 FYNNEI. Trimming pared 2 bases from V and 2 bases from J, leaving 13 bases between. This CDR3 contains 15 residues. The CDR3 DNA follows: TGTGCCAGCAGTGAAAGGGGCAGGGTGACCTACGAGCAGTACTTC. This codes for CASSERGRVTYEQYF.

The chain is built from TRBV11-2 and TRBJ2-5, with TRBD1 as a possible D gene (6 bases). CDR1 and CDR2 (germline): SGHAT, FQNNGV. Trimming removed 6 bases from V and 9 bases from J, with 14 bases in between. The CDR3 spans 12 residues. This CDR3 reads CASRLSGVAQYF. The CDR3 coding sequence is TGTGCCAGCAGACTGTCAGGGGTAGCCCAGTACTTC. The complete variable domain, with remaining parts taken from reference TRBV11-2 and TRBJ2-5, reads EAGVAQSPRYKIIEKRQSVAFWCNPISGHATLYWYQQILGQGPKLLIQFQNNGVVDDSQLPKDRFSAERLKGVDSTLKIQPAKLEDSAVYLCASRLSGVAQYFGPGTRLLVL.

Details on this clonotype: This may be a read error: a much more frequent sequence differs by one nucleotide. This CDR3 is CSASGAVWGNEQYF. DNA for the CDR3: TGCAGTGCTAGCGGAGCGGTCTGGGGAAATGAGCAGTACTTC. The J gene is TRBJ2-7, the V gene TRBV20-1, with D possibly matching TRBD2 (5 bases). The CDR3 consists of 14 residues. Per the germline V gene, CDR1 is DFQATT and CDR2 is SNEGSKA (reference sequence). V was shortened by 3 bases and J by 7 bases, with 19 bases between the two germline ends.

About this clonotype: With a much larger clone just one base away, this may be a read error. The chain uses TRBV7-6 and TRBJ2-3; possibly TRBD1 for D (6 bases). V lost 5 bases, J lost 7 bases, and 13 bases lay in between. This CDR3 comprises 13 residues. Germline assignment: CDR1 SGHVS and CDR2 FNYEAQ. The CDR3 DNA reads TGTGCCAGCAGCCTGGGACACCCAAATACGCAGTATTTT. It codes for CASSLGHPNTQYF. The full variable domain, its missing parts supplied by reference TRBV7-6 and TRBJ2-3, is GAGVSQSPRYKVTKRGQDVALRCDPISGHVSLYWYRQALGQGPEFLTYFNYEAQQDKSGLPNDRFSAERPEGSISTLTIQRTEQRDSAMYRCASSLGHPNTQYFGPGTRLTVL.

The V call is TRBV3-1, the J call TRBJ2-5; TRBD1 matches 7 bases. This CDR3 comprises 19 residues. Per germline, CDR1 LGHDT and CDR2 YNNKEL (reference sequence). V trimming: 4 bases; J trimming: 3 bases; junction bases outside the gene matches: 20. CDR3 nucleotide sequence: TGTGCCAGCAGCCCGGACAGGCCCGCTAAGGCGGGCTGGAAAGAGACCCAGTACTTC. This codes for CASSPDRPAKAGWKETQYF.

J is TRBJ2-3 and V is TRBV7-2, with D uncertain. V lost 5 bases and J 4 bases, leaving 16 bases between the germline ends. The CDR3 length is 15 residues. Germline-derived CDR1 and CDR2 are SGHTA and FQGNSA. In DNA, the CDR3 is TGTGCCAGCAGCCCGAGTAGGATTGGAGCAGATACGCAGTATTTT. Its protein is CASSPSRIGADTQYF.

The CDR3 loop is CASGGLAGSNEQFF. CDR3 sequence (DNA): TGCGCCAGCGGTGGGCTAGCGGGTTCCAATGAGCAGTTCTTC. The chain couples TRBV5-1 to TRBJ2-1; 8 bases are shared with TRBD2. V trimming: 7 bases; J trimming: 6 bases; junction bases outside the gene matches: 9. The germline V gene encodes CDR1 SGHRS and CDR2 YFSETQ. The CDR3 has 14 amino acids.

For this clonotype: Possible read error: a much larger clone is one base away. The chain has TRBV25-1 and TRBJ2-6, with 9 bases that match TRBD1. Germline CDR1 MGHDK, CDR2 SYGVNS. The CDR3 covers 19 residues. V lost 1 base to trimming and J lost 0 bases; unmatched junction nucleotides: 7. The CDR3: CASSESRDRAGSGANVLTF. The CDR3 DNA follows: TGTGCCAGCAGTGAATCCCGGGACAGGGCTGGCTCTGGGGCCAACGTCCTGACTTTC.

The chain recombines TRBV6-4 with TRBJ2-2, with TRBD2 matching over 7 bases. Looked up from germline, CDR1 is MRHNA and CDR2 is SNTAGT. The V segment lost 4 bases and the J segment 4 bases; nucleotides outside the gene matches: 6. The length of the CDR3 is 15 residues. The CDR3 DNA reads as TGTGCCAGCAGTGCCAGCGGGGCTGTCACCGGGGAGCTGTTTTTT. Translating it yields CASSASGAVTGELFF.

There are a few counts of this clonotype. The J gene is TRBJ2-5, the V gene TRBV12-3 or TRBV12-4; D uncertain. V lost 3 bases and J 2 bases, leaving 7 bases between the germline ends. The CDR3 totals 13 residues. The CDR3 DNA reads TGTGCCAGCAGTTTCGAGTGGCAAGAGACCCAGTACTTC. Translated, it gives CASSFEWQETQYF.

This rearrangement joins TRBV3-1 to TRBJ2-1; maybe TRBD2 (5 bases). V was trimmed by 8 bases and J by 9 bases, leaving 29 bases between them. Germline CDR1 LGHDT, CDR2 YNNKEL (reference sequence). The CDR3 has 17 amino acids. The CDR3 is CASSPAGGGFLHGEQFF. The CDR3 DNA reads TGTGCCAGCTCCCCGGCGGGCGGAGGATTTTTACACGGTGAGCAGTTCTTC.

Here the CDR3 reads CASSLEASGGRNEQYF. The CDR3 nucleotides are TGTGCCAGCAGCCTCGAGGCTAGCGGGGGTCGGAATGAGCAGTACTTC. This sequence joins TRBV4-2 and TRBJ2-5, with 10 nucleotides matching TRBD2. CDR1 and CDR2 from the germline V gene are LGHNA and YNFKEQ. The CDR3 consists of 16 residues. V gave up 4 bases and J gave up 11 bases; unmatched junction bases: 16.

The J gene is TRBJ2-1, the V gene TRBV15; 7 nucleotides match TRBD2. Germline CDR1 reads LNHNV; CDR2 reads YYDKDF (reference sequence). There are 16 residues in the CDR3. V shed 4 bases, J shed 5 bases, and the junction held 11 bases outside the gene matches. This CDR3 reads CATSTDDAGVDNEQFF. In DNA, the CDR3 is TGTGCCACCAGCACAGATGACGCGGGAGTAGACAATGAGCAGTTCTTC. The variable domain in full, with the rest retrieved from reference TRBV15 and TRBJ2-1, is DAMVIQNPRYQVTQFGKPVTLSCSQTLNHNVMYWYQQKSSQAPKLLFHYYDKDFNNEADTPDNFQSRRPNTSFCFLDIRSPGLGDTAMYLCATSTDDAGVDNEQFFGPGTRLTVL.

The CDR3 loop is CAISPGDRATGANVLTF. CDR3 sequence (DNA): TGTGCCATCAGTCCTGGGGACAGGGCGACTGGGGCCAACGTCCTGACTTTC. The chain joins TRBV10-3 to TRBJ2-6; 9 positions match TRBD1. CDR3 length: 17 residues. Losses at the gene ends were 5 bases for V and 2 bases for J; bases not matched to a gene: 7. Germline V CDR1 and CDR2: ENHRY, SYGVKD.

This rearrangement joins TRBV12-3 or TRBV12-4 to TRBJ2-1, with 11 bases matching TRBD2. The V segment lost 6 bases and the J segment 5 bases; nucleotides outside the gene matches: 9. This CDR3 comprises 16 residues. The CDR3 nucleotides read TGTGCCAGCAGCCATAGCGGGGGGGCCTTCGACAATGAGCAGTTCTTC. This translates into CASSHSGGAFDNEQFF.

The chain combines TRBV2 with TRBJ2-7; D unclear. V dropped 1 base and J dropped 3 bases, with 7 bases sitting between them. Germline V gives CDR1 SNHLY, CDR2 FYNNEI. CDR3 length: 13 residues. The CDR3 DNA reads as TGTGCCAGCAGTGAAGACACCTTCTACGAGCAGTACTTC. Translation gives CASSEDTFYEQYF.